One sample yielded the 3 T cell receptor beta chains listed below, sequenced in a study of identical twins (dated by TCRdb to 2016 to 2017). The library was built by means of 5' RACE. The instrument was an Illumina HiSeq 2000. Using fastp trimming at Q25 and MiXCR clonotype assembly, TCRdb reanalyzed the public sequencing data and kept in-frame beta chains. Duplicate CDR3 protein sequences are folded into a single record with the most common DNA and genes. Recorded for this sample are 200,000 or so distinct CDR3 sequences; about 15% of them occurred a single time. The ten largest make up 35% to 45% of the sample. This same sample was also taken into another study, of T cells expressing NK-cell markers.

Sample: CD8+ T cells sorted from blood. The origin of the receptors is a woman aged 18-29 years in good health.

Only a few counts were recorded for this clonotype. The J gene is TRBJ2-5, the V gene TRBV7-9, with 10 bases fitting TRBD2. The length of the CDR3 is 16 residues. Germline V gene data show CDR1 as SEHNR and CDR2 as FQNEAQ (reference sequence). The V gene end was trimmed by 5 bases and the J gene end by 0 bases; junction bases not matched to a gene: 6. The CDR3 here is CASSPGTSEYQETQYF. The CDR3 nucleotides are TGTGCCAGCAGCCCTGGGACTAGCGAATACCAAGAGACCCAGTACTTC.

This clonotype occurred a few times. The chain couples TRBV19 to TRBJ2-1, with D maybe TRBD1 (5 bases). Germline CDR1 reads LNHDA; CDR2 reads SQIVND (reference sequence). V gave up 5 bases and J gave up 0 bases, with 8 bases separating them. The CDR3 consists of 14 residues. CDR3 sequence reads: CASSWGLSYNEQFF. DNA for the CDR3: TGTGCCAGTAGTTGGGGCCTCTCCTACAATGAGCAGTTCTTC.

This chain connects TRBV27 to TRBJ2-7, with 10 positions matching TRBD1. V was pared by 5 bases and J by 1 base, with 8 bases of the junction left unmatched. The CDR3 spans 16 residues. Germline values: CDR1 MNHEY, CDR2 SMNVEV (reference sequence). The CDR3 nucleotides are TGTGCCAGCAGTCCTTTGCCGGGACAGGGGTCCTACGAGCAGTACTTC. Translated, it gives CASSPLPGQGSYEQYF.